The sequence of this T cell receptor beta chain was determined in a study of cytomegalovirus exposure and HLA in healthy donors. Study-wide background: It was reported in a later analysis that the same platform had been used for the 120 or so validation repertoires as for the 666 first-cohort repertoires.

Germline assignment: CDR1 GTSNPN and CDR2 SVGIG (reference sequence). Trimming shortened V by 2 bases and J by 5 bases, and 9 bases separated the two germline ends. This CDR3 is built from 12 residues. The data were produced by immunoSEQ multiplex PCR, yet TCRdb's version contains in-frame clones alone and is incomplete. Among 150,000 to 200,000 clones listed, about 89% were seen once. The sequencing input was PBMCs. This receptor was identified in a man aged 25 to 40 in good health and CMV-seropositive. The chain employs TRBV30 and TRBJ2-5, with a tentative D call TRBD2 (5 bases). CDR3 sequence reads: CAWSRAGETQYF. The CDR3 nucleotides are TGTGCCTGGAGTCGGGCGGGTGAGACCCAGTACTTC.